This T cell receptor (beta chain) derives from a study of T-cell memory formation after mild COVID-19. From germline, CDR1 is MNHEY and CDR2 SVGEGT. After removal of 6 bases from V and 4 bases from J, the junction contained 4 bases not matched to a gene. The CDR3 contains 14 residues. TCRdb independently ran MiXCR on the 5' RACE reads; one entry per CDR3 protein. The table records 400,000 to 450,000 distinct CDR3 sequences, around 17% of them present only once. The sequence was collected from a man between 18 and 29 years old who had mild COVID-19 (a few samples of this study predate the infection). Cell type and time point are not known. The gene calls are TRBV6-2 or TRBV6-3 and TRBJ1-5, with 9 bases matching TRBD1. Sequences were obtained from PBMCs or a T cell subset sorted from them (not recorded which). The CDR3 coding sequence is TGTGCCAGCAGCAAGACAGGGGGTAATCAGCCCCAGCATTTT. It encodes CASSKTGGNQPQHF.